The 22 T cell receptor beta chains listed next were all sequenced from one sample in a study of spatial heterogeneity in lung cancer. Sample time point: blood at routine non-recurrence follow-up after resection. Without sorting, whole RNA was sequenced from tumor, nontumor lung or frozen PBMC. From the 5' RACE reads, TCRdb called clonotypes with MiXCR, one entry per CDR3 protein. The sample has around 110,000 distinct CDR3 sequences; over 9% are singletons. The material was PBMCs, obtained at follow-up. Receptors originate from a male donor with early-stage non-small cell lung cancer.

The chain has TRBV5-5 and TRBJ2-1, with TRBD1 as a possible D gene (5 bases). The CDR3 is 16 amino acids. Germline CDR1 reads SGHKS; CDR2 reads YYEKEE (reference sequence). V was trimmed by 1 base and J by 0 bases, leaving 11 bases between them. This CDR3 is CASSLLWGSSYNEQFF. For the CDR3, the DNA is TGTGCCAGCAGCTTGCTTTGGGGCAGCTCCTACAATGAGCAGTTCTTC.

V and J are TRBV7-8 and TRBJ1-1; TRBD1 might be the D (5 bases). Looked up from germline, CDR1 is SGHVS and CDR2 is FQNEAQ. V shed 1 base and J shed 2 bases, with 14 bases lying between them. The CDR3 has 16 residues. The CDR3 DNA is TGTGCCAGCAGCTTAGGACAGACGCTGCCAAACACTGAAGCTTTCTTT. Translated, it gives CASSLGQTLPNTEAFF.

There are many counts of this clonotype. The chain employs TRBV10-3 and TRBJ1-1; D gene unclear. The CDR3 covers 13 residues. The ends were cut back, 0 bases at V and 8 bases at J, with 10 bases in the middle. Germline V gene lookup returns CDR1 ENHRY and CDR2 SYGVKD. The CDR3 region has the DNA TGTGCCATCAGTGAGTCGACGGCAGTCGAAGCTTTCTTT. Protein: CAISESTAVEAFF.

The table lists this clonotype with many counts. The chain combines TRBV4-3 with TRBJ2-3; D gene uncertain. The CDR3 runs to 19 residues. Trimming removed 1 base at V and 5 bases at J, with 25 bases between. CDR1 and CDR2 from the germline V gene are LGHNA and YSLEER. The CDR3 protein is CASSQVFPLSPSWEDTQYF. CDR3 DNA sequence: TGCGCCAGCAGCCAAGTATTTCCCCTCAGCCCCTCGTGGGAAGATACGCAGTATTTT.

This clonotype was seen many times. The rearrangement uses TRBV6-2 or TRBV6-3 and TRBJ2-5; D not certain. Trimming pared 2 bases from V and 5 bases from J, leaving 6 bases between. Germline V gene lookup returns CDR1 MNHEY and CDR2 SVGEGT. The CDR3 runs 12 residues. CDR3 residues: CASSYTGETQYF. In DNA, the CDR3 is TGTGCCAGCAGTTACACTGGTGAGACCCAGTACTTC.

This clonotype appeared a few times. This chain connects TRBV28 to TRBJ2-5, with D unresolved. Trimming shortened V by 6 bases and J by 5 bases, and 4 bases separated the two germline ends. Germline V lookup: CDR1 MDHEN, CDR2 SYDVKM. The CDR3 is made up of 10 amino acids. This CDR3 reads CASRDETQYF. Written as DNA, the CDR3 is TGTGCCAGCAGGGATGAGACCCAGTACTTC.

This clonotype has at least ten counts. V is TRBV4-1 and J is TRBJ1-2, with D hard to call. Trimming removed 7 bases from V and 2 bases from J, with 11 bases in between. CDR1 is MGHRA and CDR2 is YSYEKL in the germline V gene. The length of the CDR3 is 13 residues. The DNA for the CDR3 is TGCGCCAGCACCCGGGCGCCCAACTATGGCTACACCTTC. Its protein is CASTRAPNYGYTF.

This chain joins TRBV5-6 and TRBJ1-2, with a possible D match to TRBD1 (6 bases). The CDR3 contains 14 residues. V lost 1 base and J lost 5, with 12 bases in between. CDR1 and CDR2 from the germline V gene are SGHDT and YYEEEE. CDR3 nucleotide sequence: TGTGCCAGCAGCTTGCCGTACAGGGCTTATGGCTACACCTTC. Its protein product is CASSLPYRAYGYTF.

This clonotype has ten or more counts. The chain joins TRBV20-1 to TRBJ2-2; either TRBD1 or TRBD2 may fit D (5 bases each). CDR1 and CDR2 from the germline V gene are DFQATT and SNEGSKA (reference sequence). The ends were cut back, 2 bases at V and 5 bases at J, with 9 bases in the middle. CDR3 length: 13 residues. The CDR3 protein is CSARQGETGELFF. The CDR3 DNA is TGCAGTGCTAGACAGGGAGAGACCGGGGAGCTGTTTTTT.

J is TRBJ2-1 and V is TRBV24-1; TRBD2 is a possible D gene (6 bases). Germline assignment: CDR1 KGHDR and CDR2 SFDVKD. This CDR3 is 15 amino acids long. Trimming cost V 7 bases and J 3 bases, with 15 bases left between them. CDR3 DNA: TGTGCCACCAGCAAAAGGCGGGGAAACTACAATGAGCAGTTCTTC. Translation gives CATSKRRGNYNEQFF.

The chain employs TRBV6-1 and TRBJ2-1; 8 nucleotides align to TRBD2. The CDR3 is 13 residues long. Looked up from germline, CDR1 is MNHNS and CDR2 is SASEGT. With 7 bases clipped from V and 4 bases from J, the junction kept 3 bases outside the gene matches. CDR3 residues: CASIVAGYNEQFF. The CDR3 DNA sequence: TGTGCCAGCATCGTAGCGGGGTACAATGAGCAGTTCTTC.

This clonotype was counted between two and nine times. The chain links TRBV11-2 to TRBJ2-7; tentatively, D is TRBD1 or TRBD2 (5 bases each). The V gene lost 6 bases and the J gene lost 5 bases, with 17 bases spanning the gap. Germline assignment: CDR1 SGHAT and CDR2 FQNNGV. This CDR3 has 14 amino acids. The CDR3 nucleotides read TGTGCCAGCAGGATCGGGACGCAGTCAAACGAGCAGTACTTC. Translated, it gives CASRIGTQSNEQYF.

This clonotype was detected ten times or more. The genes are TRBV21-1 and TRBJ2-7. TRBV21-1 counts as a pseudogene. This CDR3 is 16 amino acids long. The CDR3 DNA follows: TGTGCCAGCAGCAAAAGAACTGGTCTGGGTTCCTACGAGCAGTACTTC. Amino acids: CASSKRTGLGSYEQYF.

The chain combines TRBV20-1 with TRBJ1-1, with 12 nucleotides matching TRBD1. The junction had 13 bases not matched to a gene; V was cut back by 1 base and J by 10 bases. The CDR3 has 16 amino acids. Germline CDR1 and CDR2: DFQATT and SNEGSKA (reference sequence). CDR3 loop: CSARVTGTGGGGGAFF. The CDR3 DNA follows: TGCAGTGCTAGAGTGACCGGGACAGGGGGCGGCGGAGGAGCTTTCTTT.

This clonotype turned up a few times. This rearrangement joins TRBV4-2 to TRBJ1-5; 8 bases fit TRBD1. After removal of 1 base from V and 7 bases from J, the junction contained 6 bases not matched to a gene. Looked up from germline, CDR1 is LGHNA and CDR2 is YNFKEQ. This CDR3 is built from 15 residues. The CDR3 coding sequence is TGTGCCAGCAGCCAAGCTGGGACAGGCGGGCAGCCCCAGCATTTT. Protein product: CASSQAGTGGQPQHF.

The V and J genes are TRBV7-9 and TRBJ1-3; D gene unclear. V was shortened by 3 bases and J by 3 bases, with 6 bases between the two germline ends. The CDR3 loop spans 13 amino acids. Germline lookup yields CDR1 SEHNR and CDR2 FQNEAQ (reference sequence). The CDR3 protein is CASSLDFGNTIYF. DNA for the CDR3: TGTGCCAGCAGCTTGGATTTTGGAAACACCATATATTTT.

This clonotype was picked up a small number of times. The chain combines TRBV7-9 with TRBJ2-6, with 8 positions matching TRBD1. The CDR3 is 18 amino acids. CDR1 SEHNR and CDR2 FQNEAQ come from the germline V gene (reference sequence). The trim removed 5 bases at V and 0 bases at J, leaving 9 bases unmatched. DNA for the CDR3: TGTGCCAGCAGCCCGCCCAGGGGGCTGAGCTCTGGGGCCAACGTCCTGACTTTC. Translating it yields CASSPPRGLSSGANVLTF.

J is TRBJ2-7 and V is TRBV4-3, with D possibly matching TRBD1 (6 bases). The V and J ends lost 3 bases and 2 bases respectively, with 20 bases between them. This CDR3 spans 17 amino acids. Germline-derived CDR1 and CDR2 are LGHNA and YSLEER. The CDR3 sequence is CASSQGGVVRGPYEQYF. CDR3 coding DNA: TGCGCCAGCAGCCAGGGTGGGGTGGTCAGGGGCCCCTACGAGCAGTACTTC.

This sequence joins TRBV3-1 and TRBJ2-1; D gene uncertain. The CDR3 runs to 17 residues. Germline V gene sequence: CDR1 LGHDT, CDR2 YNNKEL (reference sequence). Trimming stripped 1 base from V and 1 base from J, with 14 bases between. The CDR3 DNA follows: TGTGCCAGCAGCCAAGCCCACCCCGGATCGTCCTACAATGAGCAGTTCTTC. Its translation is CASSQAHPGSSYNEQFF.

This clonotype was found many times. The chain has TRBV4-1 and TRBJ2-1; 10 bases are a match to TRBD2. This CDR3 has 15 residues. Germline lookup yields CDR1 MGHRA and CDR2 YSYEKL. Unmatched junction bases numbered 0, after V lost 4 bases and J lost 0 bases. In DNA form, the CDR3 reads TGCGCCAGCAGCCCTAGCGGGGGCTCCTACAATGAGCAGTTCTTC. It is translated as CASSPSGGSYNEQFF.

About this clonotype: This may be a read error: a much more frequent sequence differs by one nucleotide. The chain employs TRBV28 and TRBJ1-1, with a possible D match to TRBD1 (5 bases). CDR3 length: 14 residues. The germline gives CDR1 MDHEN, CDR2 SYDVKM. CDR3 DNA sequence: TGTGCCTCGAGGTTTACAGGTCAGAACACTGAAGCTCTCTTT. Translated, it gives CASRFTGQNTEALF.

Many counts were recorded for this clonotype. The chain recombines TRBV24-1 with TRBJ2-1, with a weak D call TRBD1 (5 bases). Trimming removed 4 bases from V and 8 bases from J, with 17 bases in between. CDR3 length equals 15 residues. Looked up from germline, CDR1 is KGHDR and CDR2 is SFDVKD. CDR3 nucleotides: TGTGCCACCAGTGACCAGGGCCCCAATCCCGATGAGCAGTTCTTC. Translated, it gives CATSDQGPNPDEQFF.